A single sample is the source of the 32 T cell receptor beta chains below, sequenced in a study of cytomegalovirus exposure and HLA in healthy donors. With 60 Vbeta and 13 Jbeta primers, the PCR was carried out. Profiled with immunoSEQ multiplex PCR; TCRdb holds only in-frame clones, not every one. The sample consists of under 200,000 clones, around three quarters of them appearing once. The sequenced sample was PBMCs. The receptors were sampled from a woman aged 40 to 50 in good health and CMV-seronegative.

The chain is built from TRBV27 and TRBJ1-5; 7 bases agree with TRBD1. Germline CDR1 MNHEY, CDR2 SMNVEV (reference sequence). This CDR3 is 15 amino acids long. V trimming: 3 bases; J trimming: 2 bases; junction bases outside the gene matches: 4. The DNA for the CDR3 is TGTGCCAGCAGTTTCCAGGGGGACGGCAATCAGCCCCAGCATTTT. It specifies CASSFQGDGNQPQHF.

Here the CDR3 DNA reads TGTGCCAGCAGCCAAGGAACCAGGGGTTGGGATACGCAGTATTTT. Translating it yields CASSQGTRGWDTQYF. V gene TRBV14 combines with J gene TRBJ2-3; perhaps TRBD1 as D (6 bases). The CDR3 runs 15 residues. V shed 1 base and J shed 6 bases, with 14 bases lying between them. Per germline, CDR1 SGHDN and CDR2 FVKESK.

Only a few counts were recorded for this clone. The chain recombines TRBV25-1 with TRBJ2-1; 9 positions agree with TRBD1. The ends lost 4 bases at V and 7 bases at J; junction bases unmatched: 8. Germline V gives CDR1 MGHDK, CDR2 SYGVNS. There are 15 residues in the CDR3. This CDR3 reads CASSAGVDRGNEQFF. The CDR3 DNA follows: TGTGCCAGCAGTGCCGGGGTGGACAGGGGTAATGAGCAGTTCTTC.

The genes are TRBV11-2 and TRBJ2-7, with D tentatively TRBD1 (5 bases). V was cut by 6 bases and J by 6 bases, with 12 bases left in between. The CDR3 has 12 residues. Germline CDR1 and CDR2: SGHAT and FQNNGV. For the CDR3, the DNA is TGTGCCAGCAGTCAAAACCAGGGCGAGCAGTACTTC. Its protein product is CASSQNQGEQYF.

The rearrangement links TRBV18 to TRBJ2-1; perhaps TRBD1 as D (5 bases). This CDR3 is built from 17 residues. Germline CDR1 and CDR2: KGHSH and LQKENI. The V and J ends lost 1 base and 8 bases respectively, with 21 bases between them. CDR3 residues: CASSPLSGNPTLDEQFF. CDR3 coding DNA: TGTGCCAGCTCACCACTTTCAGGGAACCCCACCTTGGATGAGCAGTTCTTC.

The chain links TRBV7-9 to TRBJ2-1; D gene ambiguous. Between the trimmed V and J ends, which lost 1 base and 7 bases, there was a span of 5 bases. The germline V gene has CDR1 SEHNR and CDR2 FQNEAQ (reference sequence). This CDR3 has 12 residues. Here the CDR3 reads CASSLGANEQFF. DNA of the CDR3: TGTGCCAGCAGCTTAGGAGCAAATGAGCAGTTCTTC.

There are a few counts of this clone. This rearrangement joins TRBV27 to TRBJ1-4; D gene uncertain. Between the trimmed V and J ends, which lost 10 bases and 10 bases, there was a span of 13 bases. This CDR3 has 11 residues. CDR1 and CDR2 (germline): MNHEY, SMNVEV (reference sequence). CDR3: CATYGGGKLFF. CDR3 nucleotides: TGTGCCACCTACGGAGGTGGAAAACTGTTTTTT.

This chain links TRBV27 with TRBJ2-7; maybe TRBD1 (6 bases). The germline gives CDR1 MNHEY, CDR2 SMNVEV (reference sequence). Trimming removed 9 bases from V and 6 bases from J, with 21 bases in between. The CDR3 is made up of 14 amino acids. The CDR3 sequence is CASPQGGWVLEQYF. The CDR3 nucleotides are TGTGCCAGTCCCCAAGGGGGATGGGTTCTCGAGCAGTACTTC.

A few counts support this clone. The chain has TRBV7-8 and TRBJ2-5, with 15 bases identical to TRBD2. V dropped 5 bases and J dropped 5; count of bases not matched to a gene: 9. There are 17 residues in the CDR3. Germline assignment: CDR1 SGHVS and CDR2 FQNEAQ. DNA of the CDR3: TGTGCCAGCAGCCGAGGGACTAGCGGGGGGCCGGGGGAGACCCAGTACTTC. It encodes CASSRGTSGGPGETQYF.

J is TRBJ1-2 and V is TRBV18; 7 nucleotides line up with TRBD1. The junction had 9 bases not matched to a gene; V was cut back by 3 bases and J by 5 bases. This CDR3 has 15 residues. Germline assignment: CDR1 KGHSH and CDR2 LQKENI. This CDR3 is CASSPQGGNSYGYTF. In DNA, the CDR3 is TGTGCCAGCTCACCGCAGGGGGGCAATTCGTATGGCTACACCTTC.

This chain links TRBV29-1 with TRBJ2-7; 8 nucleotides match TRBD1. The CDR3 sequence is 12 residues long. Germline CDR1 and CDR2: SQVTM and ANQGSEA. Trimming took 8 bases from V and 3 from J; bases not matched to a gene: 6. The CDR3 sequence is CSMTGAYYEQYF. CDR3 sequence (DNA): TGCAGCATGACAGGGGCTTACTACGAGCAGTACTTC.

The chain recombines TRBV4-1 with TRBJ2-7; 11 bases map to TRBD2. CDR3 length: 15 residues. Germline trimming cut 4 bases from V and 1 base from J; bases unmatched to any gene: 3. In germline, CDR1 is MGHRA, CDR2 YSYEKL. The CDR3 nucleotides are TGCGCCAGCAGCCGCGGACTAGCGGGTTCCTACGAGCAGTACTTC. This translates into CASSRGLAGSYEQYF.

This clone has just one count. The V and J genes are TRBV5-1 and TRBJ2-1; TRBD2 matches at 10 bases. CDR3 length equals 16 residues. The trim removed 4 bases at V and 9 bases at J, leaving 13 bases unmatched. Germline assignment: CDR1 SGHRS and CDR2 YFSETQ. CDR3 in amino acids: CASSTGLAGDRLEQFF. The CDR3, as DNA: TGCGCCAGCAGCACGGGCCTAGCGGGAGACCGTCTTGAGCAGTTCTTC.

With regard to this clone: Germline and junction disagree at one end, which may indicate a read error. The chain recombines TRBV6-5 with TRBJ1-5, with no clear D. The CDR3 runs to 12 residues. Germline CDR1 is MNHEY and CDR2 is SVGAGI. The CDR3 region is CATSAGNQPQHF. In DNA, the CDR3 is TGTGCCACCAGTGCCGGGAATCAGCCCCAGCATTTT.

This clone has just one count. The V call is TRBV15, the J call TRBJ2-7; D uncertain. This CDR3 has 13 residues. The germline V gene encodes CDR1 LNHNV and CDR2 YYDKDF (reference sequence). V shed 3 bases and J shed 5 bases, with 11 bases lying between them. CDR3 region: CATSRGVEDEQYF. CDR3 coding DNA: TGTGCCACCAGCAGGGGCGTCGAAGACGAGCAGTACTTC. The full variable domain, with the rest looked up from reference TRBV15 and TRBJ2-7, is DAMVIQNPRYQVTQFGKPVTLSCSQTLNHNVMYWYQQKSSQAPKLLFHYYDKDFNNEADTPDNFQSRRPNTSFCFLDIRSPGLGDTAMYLCATSRGVEDEQYFGPGTRLTVT.

The chain carries TRBV27 and TRBJ2-7; D perhaps matches TRBD1 (6 bases). Looked up from germline, CDR1 is MNHEY and CDR2 is SMNVEV (reference sequence). The CDR3 is 15 residues long. Trimming removed 5 bases at V and 2 bases at J, with 16 bases between. The CDR3 loop is CASSRWQGQAYEQYF. As DNA, the CDR3 is TGTGCCAGCAGTAGGTGGCAGGGACAAGCCTACGAGCAGTACTTC.

The rearrangement links TRBV7-2 to TRBJ2-2; D ambiguous. The V end lost 7 bases, the J end lost 2 bases, and 8 bases lay between the germline ends. This CDR3 comprises 13 residues. Germline V CDR1 and CDR2: SGHTA, FQGNSA. Here the CDR3 DNA reads TGTGCCAGCACTAACCTAAACACCGGGGAGCTGTTTTTT. It codes for CASTNLNTGELFF. Full variable domain (missing parts from reference TRBV7-2 and TRBJ2-2): GAGVSQSPSNKVTEKGKDVELRCDPISGHTALYWYRQSLGQGLEFLIYFQGNSAPDKSGLPSDRFSAERTGGSVSTLTIQRTQQEDSAVYLCASTNLNTGELFFGEGSRLTVL.

The gene calls are TRBV5-1 and TRBJ2-1, with TRBD2 matching 11 bases. The germline CDR1 and CDR2 sequences are SGHRS and YFSETQ. This CDR3 has 17 amino acids. The trim removed 0 bases at V and 2 bases at J, leaving 4 bases unmatched. The CDR3 sequence is CASSLGSSGGTYNEQFF. CDR3 nucleotides: TGCGCCAGCAGCTTGGGGTCTAGCGGGGGGACCTACAATGAGCAGTTCTTC.

This chain uses TRBV29-1 with TRBJ1-3; D gene uncertain. The CDR3 is 15 amino acids. Looked up from germline, CDR1 is SQVTM and CDR2 is ANQGSEA. Deletions cut 4 bases from V and 0 bases from J, with 13 bases between. The CDR3 nucleotides read TGCAGCGTTGGGGAGGCTCTGCTCTCTGGAAACACCATATATTTT. Protein: CSVGEALLSGNTIYF.

This sequence joins TRBV10-3 and TRBJ1-2, with D perhaps matching TRBD1 (6 bases). This CDR3 comprises 13 residues. The germline V and J ends were trimmed by 5 bases and 5 bases, with 12 bases remaining between them. Germline values: CDR1 ENHRY, CDR2 SYGVKD. CDR3 nucleotides: TGTGCCATCAGTCCGGACAGTCAGTATGGCTACACCTTC. It is translated as CAISPDSQYGYTF.

This clone was observed a few times. The chain combines TRBV7-9 with TRBJ1-2; no firm D call. The V end was cut by 3 bases, the J end by 5 bases, with 4 bases between. CDR1 is SEHNR and CDR2 is FQNEAQ in the germline V gene (reference sequence). There are 11 residues in the CDR3. CDR3 nucleotides: TGTGCCAGCAGCTTTAGTTATGGCTACACCTTC. This translates into CASSFSYGYTF. The full variable domain, with the rest looked up from reference TRBV7-9 and TRBJ1-2, is DTGVSQNPRHKITKRGQNVTFRCDPISEHNRLYWYRQTLGQGPEFLTYFQNEAQLEKSRLLSDRFSAERPKGSFSTLEIQRTEQGDSAMYLCASSFSYGYTFGSGTRLTVV.

The rearrangement uses TRBV9 and TRBJ2-3; D possibly corresponds to TRBD2 (6 bases). CDR1 is SGDLS and CDR2 is YYNGEE in the germline V gene. Trimming removed 7 bases at V and 2 bases at J, with 17 bases between. The CDR3 extends over 15 amino acids. The CDR3 sequence: CASGSGRDPTDTQYF. In DNA form, the CDR3 reads TGTGCCAGCGGGAGCGGGCGGGACCCCACAGATACGCAGTATTTT.

The chain combines TRBV5-1 with TRBJ2-3, with TRBD2 identical over 10 bases. The CDR3 is 20 amino acids. The germline CDR1 and CDR2 sequences are SGHRS and YFSETQ. V lost 0 bases and J lost 6; bases outside the gene matches: 19. Here the CDR3 DNA reads TGCGCCAGCAGCTTGGGCAGGCCCCCTCTCAGCGGGAGGGCCCCGGATACGCAGTATTTT. Translation: CASSLGRPPLSGRAPDTQYF.

This clone was seen a few times. The V call is TRBV28, the J call TRBJ1-1; 7 bases are shared with TRBD1. The CDR3 is 13 amino acids. Germline loops: CDR1 MDHEN, CDR2 SYDVKM. After removal of 2 bases from V and 3 bases from J, the junction contained 0 bases not matched to a gene. CDR3 DNA sequence: TGTGCCAGCAGTTTAGACAGGGACACTGAAGCTTTCTTT. Translated: CASSLDRDTEAFF.

The V gene is TRBV5-1, the J gene TRBJ1-2; D ambiguous. Between the trimmed V and J ends, which lost 0 bases and 3 bases, there was a span of 9 bases. In germline, CDR1 is SGHRS, CDR2 YFSETQ. CDR3 length: 14 residues. DNA for the CDR3: TGCGCCAGCAGCTTGGCGGCCGGGGACTATGGCTACACCTTC. Translated: CASSLAAGDYGYTF.

The J gene is TRBJ2-5, the V gene TRBV19; maybe TRBD1 (6 bases). There are 13 residues in the CDR3. Germline V gene data show CDR1 as LNHDA and CDR2 as SQIVND (reference sequence). Trimming pared 5 bases from V and 0 bases from J, leaving 7 bases between. The CDR3 loop is CASSGQNQETQYF. CDR3 bases: TGTGCCAGTAGTGGACAGAACCAAGAGACCCAGTACTTC. Variable domain in full (rest from reference TRBV19 and TRBJ2-5): DGGITQSPKYLFRKEGQNVTLSCEQNLNHDAMYWYRQDPGQGLRLIYYSQIVNDFQKGDIAEGYSVSREKKESFPLTVTSAQKNPTAFYLCASSGQNQETQYFGPGTRLLVL.

This sequence joins TRBV2 and TRBJ1-4, with D perhaps TRBD1 (5 bases). V lost 8 bases and J 3 bases, leaving 13 bases between the germline ends. Germline V gene lookup returns CDR1 SNHLY and CDR2 FYNNEI. The CDR3 is 14 amino acids. The CDR3 coding sequence is TGTGCCAGCCGGCAGGGTTTGGCTAATGAAAAACTGTTTTTT. It translates to CASRQGLANEKLFF.

The table lists this clone with a count of one. V is TRBV5-4 and J is TRBJ1-6, with 7 bases identical to TRBD1. CDR1 and CDR2 (germline): SGHNT, YYREEE (reference sequence). Unmatched junction bases numbered 11, after V lost 4 bases and J lost 10 bases. The CDR3 is 15 residues long. CDR3 protein: CASSVRTGLLSPLHF. The CDR3 DNA sequence: TGTGCCAGCAGCGTTAGGACAGGTCTACTATCACCCCTCCACTTT.

This clone was counted a few times. V usage is TRBV6-6 and J usage is TRBJ1-1; D gene uncertain. Germline assignment: CDR1 MNHNY and CDR2 SVGAGI (reference sequence). This CDR3 comprises 12 residues. Trimming took off 4 bases at V and 11 bases at J, with 14 bases between the two ends. The CDR3 spells CASSSFTTEAFF. DNA of the CDR3: TGTGCCAGCAGTTCCTTTACTACGGAGGCTTTCTTT.

J is TRBJ1-4 and V is TRBV9; D is unresolved. The CDR3 spans 15 residues. With 0 bases removed from V and 5 bases from J, the gap between germline ends came to 11 bases. The germline gives CDR1 SGDLS, CDR2 YYNGEE. The CDR3 is CASSVGVTGNEKLFF. In DNA, the CDR3 is TGTGCCAGCAGCGTAGGTGTCACGGGGAATGAAAAACTGTTTTTT.

This chain joins TRBV6-5 and TRBJ1-1; tentative D call: TRBD1 (6 bases). The CDR3 has 14 residues. Trimming shortened V by 6 bases and J by 6 bases, and 17 bases separated the two germline ends. The V gene's germline CDR1 is MNHEY and CDR2 SVGAGI. CDR3 protein: CASRALQGLAEAFF. The DNA for the CDR3 is TGTGCCAGCAGAGCCCTACAGGGCCTGGCTGAAGCTTTCTTT.

J is TRBJ2-7 and V is TRBV13; D remains unclear. The CDR3 covers 13 residues. Germline CDR1 reads PRHDT; CDR2 reads FYEKMQ (reference sequence). With 3 bases removed from V and 5 bases from J, the gap between germline ends came to 11 bases. The CDR3 sequence: CASSLPYEHEQYF. The CDR3 nucleotides are TGTGCCAGCAGCTTGCCCTACGAGCACGAGCAGTACTTC.